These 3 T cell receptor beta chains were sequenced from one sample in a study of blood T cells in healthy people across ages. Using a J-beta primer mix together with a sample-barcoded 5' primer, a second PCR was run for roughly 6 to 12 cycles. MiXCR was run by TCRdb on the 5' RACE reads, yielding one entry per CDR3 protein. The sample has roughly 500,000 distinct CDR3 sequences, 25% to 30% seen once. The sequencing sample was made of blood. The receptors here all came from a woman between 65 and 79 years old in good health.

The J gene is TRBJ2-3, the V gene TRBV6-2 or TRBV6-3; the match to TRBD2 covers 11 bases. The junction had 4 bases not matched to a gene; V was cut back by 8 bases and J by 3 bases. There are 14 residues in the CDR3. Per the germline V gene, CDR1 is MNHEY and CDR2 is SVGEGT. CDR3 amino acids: CASLTSGGTDTQYF. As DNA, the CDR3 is TGTGCCAGCCTTACTAGCGGGGGAACAGATACGCAGTATTTT.

DNA for the CDR3: TGTGCCAGCAGCCAAGGGACGACGGTGTATAGCAATCAGCCCCAGCATTTT. Protein sequence: CASSQGTTVYSNQPQHF. The V call is TRBV4-2, the J call TRBJ1-5; no clear D gene. Germline lookup yields CDR1 LGHNA and CDR2 YNFKEQ. This CDR3 is built from 17 residues. Between the trimmed V and J ends, which lost 1 base and 0 bases, there was a span of 13 bases.

This CDR3 reads CSVRPGGEKLFF. The CDR3 bases are TGCAGCGTCAGACCCGGGGGGGAAAAACTGTTTTTT. This chain uses TRBV29-1 with TRBJ1-4; D possibly corresponds to TRBD1 (5 bases). This CDR3 comprises 12 residues. Germline CDR1 SQVTM, CDR2 ANQGSEA. V was clipped by 6 bases and J by 8 bases, with 13 bases between them.